This T cell receptor beta chain originates from a study of T cells in Graves' hyperthyroidism and ophthalmopathy. Extraction of PBMCs used more than 8.5 ml of fresh peripheral blood. Authors of the study amplified TCR beta CDR3 regions from RNA transcripts. Carried out on the TCR CDR3, a first-round RT-PCR used the HTBI primer set. Each CDR3 protein is one row after TCRdb ran MiXCR on the multiplex PCR reads. This sample yields around 600,000 distinct CDR3 sequences, of which 13% to 15% are seen a single time; about 6.6% belongs to the top ten. The table lists this clonotype with many counts. Sequencing was carried out using blood. This receptor was taken from a woman younger than 35 with Graves' ophthalmopathy.

The CDR3: CAWNQPGLAGAGRQYF. CDR3 in DNA: TGTGCCTGGAACCAACCGGGACTAGCGGGAGCCGGTAGGCAGTATTTT. The chain employs TRBV30 and TRBJ2-3; 14 positions agree with TRBD2. The CDR3 is 16 amino acids. The junction had 14 bases not matched to a gene; V was cut back by 4 bases and J by 11 bases. Germline V gene sequence: CDR1 GTSNPN, CDR2 SVGIG (reference sequence).